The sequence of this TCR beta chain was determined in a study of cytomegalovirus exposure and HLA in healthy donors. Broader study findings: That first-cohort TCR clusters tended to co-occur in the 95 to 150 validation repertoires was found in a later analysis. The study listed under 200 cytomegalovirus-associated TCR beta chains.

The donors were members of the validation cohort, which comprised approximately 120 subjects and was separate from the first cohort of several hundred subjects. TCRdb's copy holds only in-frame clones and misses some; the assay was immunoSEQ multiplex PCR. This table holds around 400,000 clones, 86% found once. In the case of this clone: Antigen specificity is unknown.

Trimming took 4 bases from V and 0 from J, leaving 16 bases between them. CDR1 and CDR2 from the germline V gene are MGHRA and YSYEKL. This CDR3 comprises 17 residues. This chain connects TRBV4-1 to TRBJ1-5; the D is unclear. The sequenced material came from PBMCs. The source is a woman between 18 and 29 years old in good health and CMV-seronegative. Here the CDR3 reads CASSPRESPYSNQPQHF. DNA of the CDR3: TGCGCCAGCAGCCCCCGGGAGAGCCCTTATAGCAATCAGCCCCAGCATTTT.